These T cell receptor beta chains were read from a single sample in a study of T cells in localized non-small cell lung cancer. Profiling relied on immunoSEQ multiplex PCR, and the TCRdb table lists in-frame clones only, not all of them. The sample records tens of thousands of clones, about 88% being singletons. The input for sequencing was peripheral blood, taken before any cancer treatment. The source of these receptors is a female donor at least 60 years old with stage I lung adenocarcinoma. Each CDR3 is given with its conserved first and last residue. The D gene is left open where the match is weak. The size of a clone is reported for some rows only, either as once, few or many, or as a class for expanded clones.

>.|.|TRBJ2-1|TRBV6-6
CASSYSSAVHGNEQFF
TGTGCCAGCAGTTACAGTTCTGCAGTTCACGGCAATGAGCAGTTCTTC
>.|TRBD2|TRBJ2-3|TRBV27
CASSNPITLSGASTDTQYF
TGTGCCAGCAGCAATCCCATAACCCTTAGCGGGGCCAGCACAGATACGCAGTATTTT
>.|.|TRBJ1-4|TRBV6-7
CASTDSGVQGATNEKLFF
TGTGCCAGCACCGACTCGGGGGTCCAGGGTGCAACTAATGAAAAACTGTTTTTT
>.|.|TRBJ1-2|TRBV6-1
CASSERAGREGYGYTF
TGTGCCAGCAGTGAACGGGCAGGCAGAGAGGGGTATGGCTACACCTTC
>.|.|TRBJ2-7|TRBV27
CASGRGGGSAGSYEQYF
TGTGCCAGCGGACGCGGGGGCGGTTCAGCGGGGAGCTACGAGCAGTACTTC
>.|.|TRBJ2-7|TRBV21-1
CASSKLLQGSSYEQYF
TGTGCCAGCAGCAAATTATTACAGGGGAGCTCCTACGAGCAGTACTTC
>.|TRBD1|TRBJ1-5|TRBV2
CASSGQGGQPQHF
TGTGCCAGCTCTGGACAGGGCGGGCAGCCCCAGCATTTT
>.|.|TRBJ2-6|TRBV6-5
CASSRNRDGANVLTF
TGTGCCAGCAGCAGAAACAGGGATGGGGCCAACGTCCTGACTTTC
>.|TRBD1|TRBJ2-1|TRBV7-3
CASSRQGQVGNEQFF
TGTGCCAGCAGCAGACAGGGCCAGGTGGGCAATGAGCAGTTCTTC
>.|TRBD1|TRBJ1-1|TRBV4-1
CASSQRLTGVEDTEAFF
TGCGCCAGCAGCCAAAGGCTTACAGGGGTTGAGGACACTGAAGCTTTCTTT
>.|.|TRBJ2-7|TRBV6-1
CASSGRTGTLRNEQYF
TGTGCCAGCAGTGGGCGGACCGGGACTCTGAGGAACGAGCAGTACTTC
>.|.|TRBJ1-1|TRBV18
CASSPPRGTNTEAFF
TGTGCCAGCTCACCCCCCCGGGGCACAAACACTGAAGCTTTCTTT
>once|TRBD2|TRBJ2-7|TRBV5-4
CASSLGTSGSPYEQYF
TGTGCCAGCAGCTTGGGGACTAGCGGGAGTCCCTACGAGCAGTACTTC
>.|TRBD1|TRBJ1-2|TRBV6-1
CASTTTGLGGYTF
TGTGCCAGCACCACGACAGGGTTGGGTGGCTACACCTTC
>.|TRBD1|TRBJ1-2|TRBV6-5
CASSSRTGGSYTF
TGTGCCAGCAGCTCGAGGACAGGGGGCAGCTACACCTTC
>.|TRBD1|TRBJ2-2|TRBV5-1
CASSLGTGGNYGGELFF
TGCGCCAGCAGCTTGGGGACAGGGGGCAATTACGGCGGGGAGCTGTTTTTT
>.|.|TRBJ1-1|TRBV2
CASSDVEAFF
TGTGCCAGCAGTGATGTTGAAGCTTTCTTT
>.|.|TRBJ1-6|TRBV2
CASRGTPSSYNSPLHF
TGTGCCAGCAGAGGTACCCCGAGCTCCTATAATTCACCCCTCCACTTT
>.|TRBD2|TRBJ2-5|TRBV11-3
CASSQGMASGPQETQYF
TGTGCCAGCAGCCAGGGGATGGCTAGCGGGCCCCAAGAGACCCAGTACTTC
>once|TRBD2|TRBJ2-2|TRBV9
CASSVGLLAGALSNTGELFF
TGTGCCAGCAGCGTAGGTCTTCTAGCGGGGGCCCTTTCGAACACCGGGGAGCTGTTTTTT
>.|TRBD1|TRBJ2-5|TRBV11-3
CASSSDRGGQETQYF
TGTGCCAGCAGCTCGGACAGGGGTGGCCAAGAGACCCAGTACTTC
>once|TRBD2|TRBJ2-1|TRBV5-1
CASSLVSLIAGGGNEQFF
TGCGCCAGCAGCTTGGTTTCGTTGATCGCGGGAGGAGGCAATGAGCAGTTCTTC
>.|TRBD2|TRBJ2-7|TRBV7-2
CASSLSASGSYEQYF
TGTGCCAGCAGCTTAAGCGCTAGCGGGAGCTACGAGCAGTACTTC
>.|.|TRBJ2-2|TRBV29-1
CSVRGEIGATNTGELFF
TGCAGCGTTCGAGGGGAAATAGGGGCCACGAACACCGGGGAGCTGTTTTTT
>.|.|TRBJ1-2|TRBV25-1
CASSETGTYGYTF
TGTGCCAGCAGTGAAACAGGCACCTATGGCTACACCTTC
>.|.|TRBJ1-1|TRBV11-2
CASSPAGQGKAFF
TGTGCCAGCAGCCCAGCCGGACAAGGAAAAGCTTTCTTT
>.|.|TRBJ2-5|TRBV6-1
CASLAGPETQYF
TGTGCCAGCCTGGCGGGGCCAGAGACCCAGTACTTC
>.|.|TRBJ1-3|TRBV5-4
CASSSDSVGNTIYF
TGTGCCAGCAGCTCGGACAGCGTTGGAAACACCATATATTTT
>.|TRBD1|TRBJ2-1|TRBV4-2
CASSQVSGTGAYNEQFF
TGTGCCAGCAGCCAAGTCTCCGGGACAGGGGCCTACAATGAGCAGTTCTTC
>.|TRBD2|TRBJ2-3|TRBV6-5
CASRPYDGRADTQYF
TGTGCCAGCAGGCCTTACGACGGGAGGGCGGATACGCAGTATTTT
>.|TRBD2|TRBJ2-1|TRBV19
CASSHHPLAGGPPSSYNEQFF
TGTGCCAGTAGCCACCACCCACTAGCGGGAGGCCCCCCGAGCTCCTACAATGAGCAGTTCTTC
>.|.|TRBJ2-1|TRBV27
CASSCGDVQCREQFF
TGTGCCAGCAGCTGTGGTGATGTACAATGTCGGGAGCAGTTCTTC
>.|.|TRBJ2-7|TRBV14
CASSQDSSSEQYF
TGTGCCAGCAGCCAAGATTCGAGTTCCGAGCAGTACTTC
>.|TRBD1|TRBJ1-2|TRBV29-1
CSVEGRGRNYGYTF
TGCAGCGTTGAGGGCAGGGGGCGTAACTATGGCTACACCTTC
>once|.|TRBJ1-1|TRBV6-6
CASSSPGRGNTEAFF
TGTGCCAGCAGTTCCCCGGGACGGGGGAACACTGAAGCTTTCTTT
>.|TRBD2|TRBJ2-5|TRBV29-1
CSVPPRASGFFRGTQYF
TGCAGCGTGCCCCCCCGGGCTAGCGGGTTTTTTCGGGGGACCCAGTACTTC
>.|TRBD2|TRBJ2-7|TRBV4-2
CASSQASLAGQAYEQYF
TGTGCCAGCAGCCAGGCCTCACTAGCGGGACAGGCCTACGAGCAGTACTTC
>few|.|TRBJ1-2|TRBV5-5
CASSLGQRLANYGYTF
TGTGCCAGCAGCTTAGGGCAGCGTCTAGCTAACTATGGCTACACCTTC
>.|.|TRBJ1-2|TRBV16
CASSHPSPTGQGSRGYTF
TGTGCCAGCAGCCACCCGTCACCTACAGGACAAGGCAGCAGGGGCTACACCTTC
>.|.|TRBJ1-1|TRBV4-2
CASSPGGTLNTEAFF
TGTGCCAGCAGCCCAGGAGGGACCCTGAACACTGAAGCTTTCTTT
>once|TRBD1|TRBJ2-1|TRBV5-1
CASSPGQGHSYNEQFF
TGCGCCAGCAGCCCAGGACAGGGCCACTCCTACAATGAGCAGTTCTTC
>.|TRBD1|TRBJ2-1|TRBV7-3
CASSPGQGYNEQFF
TGTGCCAGCAGCCCTGGACAGGGATACAATGAGCAGTTCTTC
>.|.|TRBJ1-1|TRBV19
CASTLGGGIPNTEAFF
TGTGCCAGTACCTTAGGGGGGGGGATTCCTAACACTGAAGCTTTCTTT
>.|.|TRBJ2-7|TRBV2
CASSGADTYEQYF
TGTGCCAGCAGTGGGGCAGATACCTACGAGCAGTACTTC
>.|.|TRBJ2-7|TRBV15
CATSRDIAYEQYF
TGTGCCACCAGCAGAGATATCGCCTACGAGCAGTACTTC
>.|.|TRBJ2-7|TRBV5-1
CASSLGVENEQYF
TGCGCCAGCAGCTTGGGGGTGGAGAACGAGCAGTACTTC
>.|.|TRBJ2-7|TRBV10-3
CAISGGRYEQYF
TGTGCCATCAGTGGGGGCAGGTACGAGCAGTACTTC
>.|.|TRBJ1-2|TRBV27
CASSRLDRAGGYTF
TGTGCCAGCAGTCGTCTCGACCGGGCGGGTGGCTACACCTTC
>.|.|TRBJ1-6|TRBV10-1
CASSDGLDNSPLHF
TGCGCCAGCAGTGATGGGTTGGATAATTCACCCCTCCACTTT
>few|.|TRBJ1-2|TRBV7-2
CASSLGWGNYGYTF
TGTGCCAGCAGCTTAGGGTGGGGAAACTATGGCTACACCTTC
>.|TRBD1|TRBJ2-7|TRBV18
CASSPTGEIPTYEQYF
TGTGCCAGCTCACCAACAGGGGAAATCCCCACCTACGAGCAGTACTTC
>few|.|TRBJ1-6|TRBV7-6
CASSLERSNSPLHF
TGTGCCAGCAGCCTGGAGAGGAGTAATTCACCCCTCCACTTT
>.|TRBD1|TRBJ1-2|TRBV19
CASRQGHGYTF
TGTGCCAGTAGACAGGGGCATGGCTACACCTTC
>.|TRBD1|TRBJ2-6|TRBV6-1
CASSVAGTGGAGANVLTF
TGTGCCAGCAGTGTGGCTGGGACAGGGGGCGCTGGGGCCAACGTCCTGACTTTC
>few|.|TRBJ1-1|TRBV7-9
CASSAPLGDAEAFF
TGTGCCAGCAGCGCCCCCTTGGGGGACGCTGAAGCTTTCTTT